This T cell receptor beta chain is from a study of T cells after yellow fever vaccination. The wider study: Where fractions had low cell numbers, libraries were prepared from them with the SMART-Seq v4 Ultra Low Input RNA kit.

Per the germline V gene, CDR1 is LNHDA and CDR2 is SQIVND (reference sequence). V lost 7 bases and J 12 bases, leaving 21 bases between the germline ends. The CDR3 runs 13 residues. Findings of the study overall: Most primary-vaccination clones recurred post-booster (roughly 97% CD4, over 70% CD8). The study found a weaker secondary response that peaked faster, day 5 versus 15. Abundant clonotypes from the bulk population could contaminate FACS-sorted repertoires.

This clonotype was detected ten times or more. Its antigen remains unidentified. Via MiXCR, TCRdb re-called the 5' RACE reads, giving one row per CDR3 protein. The profile covers a few hundred thousand distinct CDR3 sequences, with about 3.5% appearing a single time and less than 25% taken by the ten largest. The source is a man aged 18 to 35 who received the YFV17D yellow fever vaccine. The material sequenced was PBMCs, taken on the day of the yellow fever booster vaccination. This chain connects TRBV19 to TRBJ1-2; D might be TRBD1 (6 bases). CDR3 sequence reads: CASTDGGRGLDTF. The DNA of the CDR3 is TGTGCCAGTACCGATGGAGGTCGGGGGCTCGACACCTTC.